Here is one TCR beta chain with its context. The data were taken from a study of T cell changes during pregnancy in multiple sclerosis. Trimming shortened V by 8 bases and J by 0 bases, and 18 bases separated the two germline ends. CDR1 and CDR2 (germline): SNHLY, FYNNEI. The CDR3 has 16 amino acids. Sequencing used immunoSEQ multiplex PCR; TCRdb keeps in-frame clones, though not all of them. The sample has approximately 100,000 clones, 85% to 95% seen once. This sequence originates from a female donor with multiple sclerosis, enrolled in a pregnancy study. The sequences come from peripheral blood, collected after pregnancy. This chain uses TRBV2 with TRBJ2-3; a weak D match, TRBD2 (6 bases). The CDR3 nucleotides read TGTGCCAGCCGAACCCCCATGGAGGGGAGCACAGATACGCAGTATTTT. Its protein is CASRTPMEGSTDTQYF.